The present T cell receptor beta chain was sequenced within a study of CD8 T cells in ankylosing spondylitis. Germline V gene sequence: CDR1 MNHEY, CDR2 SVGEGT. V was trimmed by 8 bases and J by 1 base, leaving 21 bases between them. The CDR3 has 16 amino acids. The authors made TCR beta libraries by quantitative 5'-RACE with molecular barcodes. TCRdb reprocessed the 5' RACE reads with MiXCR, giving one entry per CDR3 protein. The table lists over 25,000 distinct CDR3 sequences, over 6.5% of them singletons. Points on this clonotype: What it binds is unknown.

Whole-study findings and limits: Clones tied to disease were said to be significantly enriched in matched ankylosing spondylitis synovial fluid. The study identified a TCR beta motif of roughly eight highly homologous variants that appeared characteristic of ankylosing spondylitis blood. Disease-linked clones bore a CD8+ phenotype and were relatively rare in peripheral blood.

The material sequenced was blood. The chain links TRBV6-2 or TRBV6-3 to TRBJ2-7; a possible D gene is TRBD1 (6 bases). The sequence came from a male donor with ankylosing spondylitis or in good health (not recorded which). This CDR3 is CASGEPQGIASYEQYF. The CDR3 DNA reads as TGTGCCAGCGGCGAACCGCAGGGGATTGCGTCCTACGAGCAGTACTTC.